The source of this TCR beta chain is a study of vaccination effects on CD4 cells after COVID-19. Germline V gene lookup returns CDR1 SGHKS and CDR2 YYEKEE (reference sequence). CDR3 size: 13 residues. V lost 1 base and J 3 bases, leaving 7 bases between the germline ends. Within the ViraFEST assay, antigen-specific CD4+ T cells underwent expansion with viral peptide pools prior to sequencing. Scientists isolated CD4+ T cells after a roughly ten-day culture period ended. Vaccine recipients lacked prior SARS-CoV-2 infection and had negative nucleocapsid antibodies. After 1.8 million or so PBMC were placed in each well, they were cultured with approximately 9.4 IU/ml IL-2 and approximately 10 ug/ml peptides. Half the medium was swapped for IL-2 medium on days 3 and 7. This table comes from immunoSEQ multiplex PCR, and its TCRdb copy is limited to in-frame clones, with some not included. The table shows 30,000 to 45,000 clones, with approximately 70% occurring only once.

A remark on this clone: As yet, its antigen is unknown.

Overall study results and limits: Cross-reactivity toward common cold coronaviruses was confined to only 1 of 255 vaccine-induced clones in healthy vaccinees.

This clonotype was sampled from a human donor who received a COVID-19 vaccine. Sample: CD4+ T cells from PBMCs cultured with SARS-CoV-2 spike peptides, taken before COVID-19 vaccination. This chain uses TRBV5-5 with TRBJ1-2; the D gene is possibly TRBD1 (6 bases). CDR3 loop: CASSLSGDYGYTF. CDR3 DNA sequence: TGTGCCAGCAGCTTGTCAGGGGACTATGGCTACACCTTC.